This T cell receptor (beta chain) was documented in a study of cytomegalovirus exposure and HLA in healthy donors. CDR1 is SGHTS, CDR2 YDEGEE, per germline. The CDR3 contains 16 residues. V was pared by 3 bases and J by 0 bases, with 13 bases between. TCRdb's copy holds only in-frame clones and misses some; the assay was immunoSEQ multiplex PCR. The repertoire has some 240,000 clones, less than 85% of them found once; the top ten carry around 5.6%. The sample was PBMCs. The chain links TRBV5-8 to TRBJ2-1; no clear D gene. This TCR was recovered from a young woman in good health and CMV-seronegative. The CDR3 bases are TGTGCCAGCAGCTGGATCGAGCCGAGCTCCTACAATGAGCAGTTCTTC. Encoded protein: CASSWIEPSSYNEQFF. The full variable domain, its missing parts supplied by reference TRBV5-8 and TRBJ2-1, is EAGVTQSPTHLIKTRGQQATLRCSPISGHTSVYWYQQALGLGLQFLLWYDEGEERNRGNFPPRFSGRQFPNYSSELNVNALELEDSALYLCASSWIEPSSYNEQFFGPGTRLTVL.